The entry below gives a single T cell receptor (beta chain) sequence along with its context. The antigen is not known. This sample is drawn from a study of beta chain features in type 1 diabetes. Whole-study context: The samples had around 100 million sorted cells examined in all.

V was shortened by 3 bases and J by 3 bases, with 5 bases between the two germline ends. In germline, CDR1 is KGHSH, CDR2 LQKENI. The CDR3 covers 12 residues. Purity (above 98%) was reached by all sorted populations. Findings and caveats of the study: Type 1 diabetes patients had VDJ junctions that carried fewer insertions and more deletions. TCRB CDR3 length was moderately but significantly reduced in all four CD4+ subsets of Type 1 diabetes patients.

Since all of the isolated RNA was reverse transcribed, expressed TCRB transcripts were what got sequenced. Profiled with immunoSEQ multiplex PCR; TCRdb holds only in-frame clones, not every one. Counted here are fewer than 400,000 clones, roughly 8% occurring once; the ten biggest clones make up around 0.44%. The rearrangement links TRBV18 to TRBJ2-5, with D hard to call. Sequencing input: central memory CD4+ T cells from blood. The clonotype comes from a woman aged 18-29 years in good health. CDR3 loop: CASSPTEETQYF. The CDR3 DNA reads TGTGCCAGCTCACCTACGGAAGAGACCCAGTACTTC.